The 30 T cell receptor beta chains presented below share a single source sample, sequenced in a study of shared clonotypes between healthy human individuals. The protocol was immunoSEQ multiplex PCR, while the TCRdb copy is restricted to in-frame clones and leaves out a portion. The data contain roughly 650,000 clones, roughly 97% of them seen just once; the ten biggest clones take up around 0.06%. The sample was naive CD4+ T cells sorted from blood. This sample's subset: CD45RA+ positively selected. The receptors come from a woman aged 30 to 39 in good health.

The genes are TRBV10-2 and TRBJ2-5; D gene uncertain. The germline gives CDR1 WSHSY, CDR2 SAAADI. The CDR3 loop spans 13 amino acids. V gave up 0 bases and J gave up 4 bases, with 6 bases separating them. Here the CDR3 reads CASSESLRETQYF. The CDR3, as DNA: TGCGCCAGCAGTGAGTCGCTGCGAGAGACCCAGTACTTC.

The rearrangement joins TRBV29-1 to TRBJ1-1; 9 nucleotides align to TRBD1. With V trimmed by 5 bases and J by 6 bases, 10 bases remained unmatched. In germline, CDR1 is SQVTM, CDR2 ANQGSEA. The CDR3 contains 14 residues. CDR3 nucleotides: TGCAGCGTTAGGACAGGGGACCTCCACTCTGAAGCTTTCTTT. Protein sequence: CSVRTGDLHSEAFF. The whole variable domain, remainder taken from reference TRBV29-1 and TRBJ1-1, is SAVISQKPSRDICQRGTSLTIQCQVDSQVTMMFWYRQQPGQSLTLIATANQGSEATYESGFVIDKFPISRPNLTFSTLTVSNMSPEDSSIYLCSVRTGDLHSEAFFGQGTRLTVV.

The chain couples TRBV9 to TRBJ2-5, with TRBD2 matching 8 bases. Losses at the gene ends were 4 bases for V and 5 bases for J; bases not matched to a gene: 16. The CDR3 consists of 17 residues. Germline CDR1 and CDR2: SGDLS and YYNGEE. CDR3 sequence: CASSLGVAGSNGETQYF. The CDR3 coding sequence is TGTGCCAGCAGCCTGGGGGTAGCGGGATCAAATGGGGAGACCCAGTACTTC.

This chain joins TRBV9 and TRBJ1-2, with D uncertain. Trimming pared 0 bases from V and 4 bases from J, leaving 13 bases between. The CDR3 extends over 15 amino acids. Germline V gives CDR1 SGDLS, CDR2 YYNGEE. The CDR3 coding sequence is TGTGCCAGCAGCGTAGGACTTCAAGGGCCCTATGGCTACACCTTC. Protein product: CASSVGLQGPYGYTF.

V and J are TRBV10-2 and TRBJ1-5; D uncertain. V shed 3 bases and J shed 4 bases, with 4 bases lying between them. CDR1 is WSHSY, CDR2 SAAADI, per germline. The CDR3 contains 12 residues. CDR3 amino acids: CASSDMNQPQHF. Written as DNA, the CDR3 is TGCGCCAGCAGTGACATGAATCAGCCCCAGCATTTT.

J is TRBJ2-7 and V is TRBV28; 7 nucleotides align to TRBD2. This CDR3 region has 12 residues. CDR1 and CDR2 (germline): MDHEN, SYDVKM. V trimming: 6 bases; J trimming: 4 bases; junction bases outside the gene matches: 3. The CDR3 coding sequence is TGTGCCAGCAGCCCAGCGGGATACGAGCAGTACTTC. Translation gives CASSPAGYEQYF.

The chain uses TRBV28 and TRBJ1-4, with 9 positions matching TRBD1. The CDR3 is made up of 15 amino acids. Germline trimming cut 6 bases from V and 10 bases from J; bases unmatched to any gene: 12. Per the germline V gene, CDR1 is MDHEN and CDR2 is SYDVKM. The CDR3 loop is CASSPGGQGLGKLFF. In nucleotides, the CDR3 is TGTGCCAGCAGCCCAGGGGGACAGGGATTGGGAAAACTGTTTTTT.

The rearrangement joins TRBV28 to TRBJ2-7; D is ambiguous. In germline, CDR1 is MDHEN, CDR2 SYDVKM. This CDR3 is 14 amino acids long. The V end was cut by 5 bases, the J end by 6 bases, with 17 bases between. CDR3 in DNA: TGTGCCAGCAGTACTGGTCTCGAGCTTTTCGAGCAGTACTTC. It specifies CASSTGLELFEQYF.

The chain is built from TRBV29-1 and TRBJ1-1; 8 bases align to TRBD1. Trimming at V came to 7 bases and at J to 7 bases, leaving 8 bases not matched to a gene. Germline V lookup: CDR1 SQVTM, CDR2 ANQGSEA. The length of the CDR3 is 12 residues. CDR3 DNA: TGCAGCGCTGACAGGGGAGGGATTGAAGCTTTCTTT. It yields the protein CSADRGGIEAFF.

The rearrangement uses TRBV9 and TRBJ1-2, with TRBD1 as a possible D gene (6 bases). The CDR3 is 14 residues long. Germline V gives CDR1 SGDLS, CDR2 YYNGEE. The V end lost 4 bases, the J end lost 7 bases, and 17 bases lay between the germline ends. As DNA, the CDR3 is TGTGCCAGCAGCTATAGAGAGCAGGGGACTGGCTACACCTTC. Translating gives CASSYREQGTGYTF. Supplemented by reference TRBV9 and TRBJ1-2, the full variable domain reads DSGVTQTPKHLITATGQRVTLRCSPRSGDLSVYWYQQSLDQGLQFLIQYYNGEERAKGNILERFSAQQFPDLHSELNLSSLELGDSALYFCASSYREQGTGYTFGSGTRLTVV.

The chain recombines TRBV11-2 with TRBJ2-7; maybe TRBD1 (6 bases). Trimming removed 5 bases from V and 3 bases from J, with 14 bases in between. The CDR3 consists of 14 residues. Germline CDR1 SGHAT, CDR2 FQNNGV. CDR3 nucleotides: TGTGCCAGCAGCCCGCTGCAGGGGTACTACGAGCAGTACTTC. Translation gives CASSPLQGYYEQYF.

This chain joins TRBV7-6 and TRBJ1-1, with D uncertain. This CDR3 has 15 residues. Germline lookup yields CDR1 SGHVS and CDR2 FNYEAQ. Deletions cut 1 base from V and 5 bases from J, with 14 bases between. The CDR3 here is CASSLGGIKGTEAFF. The DNA of the CDR3 is TGTGCCAGCAGCTTAGGGGGTATCAAAGGGACTGAAGCTTTCTTT.

CDR3 residues: CASSENSGYEQYF. CDR3 nucleotides: TGCGCCAGCAGCGAAAATAGCGGCTACGAGCAGTACTTC. The gene calls are TRBV10-1 and TRBJ2-7; possibly TRBD2 for D (6 bases). From germline, CDR1 is WNHNN and CDR2 SYGVQD (reference sequence). The V end was cut by 6 bases, the J end by 3 bases, with 12 bases between. The CDR3 is 13 residues long.

CDR3 in amino acids: CASSYSTLGGADGYTF. Written as DNA, the CDR3 is TGTGCCAGCAGTTACTCGACGCTGGGTGGGGCCGATGGCTACACCTTC. The chain uses TRBV6-6 and TRBJ1-2; possible D gene TRBD1, 5 bases. Between the trimmed V and J ends, which lost 0 bases and 6 bases, there was a span of 17 bases. Germline CDR1 MNHNY, CDR2 SVGAGI (reference sequence). This CDR3 is 16 amino acids long.

This clone was counted between two and nine times. This rearrangement joins TRBV2 to TRBJ2-7; TRBD1 matches at 7 bases. V lost 6 bases and J lost 3; bases outside the gene matches: 11. Germline V CDR1 and CDR2: SNHLY, FYNNEI. The CDR3 length is 15 residues. The CDR3 DNA reads as TGTGCCAGCAGCCCCGGGACAGCCGCCTTCTACGAGCAGTACTTC. It yields the protein CASSPGTAAFYEQYF.

CDR3 sequence reads: CASKPRGSAREAFF. The CDR3 nucleotides read TGTGCCAGCAAACCCCGGGGCTCTGCACGGGAAGCTTTCTTT. This chain uses TRBV28 with TRBJ1-1, with D maybe TRBD1 (5 bases). Trimming removed 7 bases at V and 8 bases at J, with 20 bases between. The CDR3 extends over 14 amino acids. Germline V CDR1 and CDR2: MDHEN, SYDVKM. Combining the CDR3 with reference TRBV28 and TRBJ1-1 gives the whole variable domain DVKVTQSSRYLVKRTGEKVFLECVQDMDHENMFWYRQDPGLGLRLIYFSYDVKMKEKGDIPEGYSVSREKKERFSLILESASTNQTSMYLCASKPRGSAREAFFGQGTRLTVV.

This clone is a singleton in its sample. The chain joins TRBV30 to TRBJ1-1; D remains unclear. Trimming left V 3 bases short and J 0 bases short, with 8 bases between. CDR3 length equals 13 residues. CDR1 and CDR2 from the germline V gene are GTSNPN and SVGIG (reference sequence). The CDR3 sequence is CAWSDHMNTEAFF. The DNA of the CDR3 is TGTGCCTGGAGCGATCACATGAACACTGAAGCTTTCTTT.

V and J are TRBV18 and TRBJ1-5; no clear D gene. Germline CDR1 and CDR2: KGHSH and LQKENI. Between the trimmed V and J ends, which lost 1 base and 4 bases, there was a span of 14 bases. The CDR3 has 16 amino acids. The CDR3 sequence is CASSPQGGQNNQPQHF. The CDR3 DNA reads as TGTGCCAGCTCACCACAGGGCGGGCAAAATAATCAGCCCCAGCATTTT.

V and J are TRBV7-8 and TRBJ1-2; TRBD1 aligns across 10 bases. The V segment lost 4 bases and the J segment 4 bases; nucleotides outside the gene matches: 3. CDR1 is SGHVS, CDR2 FQNEAQ, per germline. CDR3 length: 14 residues. In nucleotides, the CDR3 is TGTGCCAGCAGCTCCTGGACAGGGGGCTATGGCTACACCTTC. It translates to CASSSWTGGYGYTF.

V gene TRBV5-4 combines with J gene TRBJ2-2, with no clear D. Germline assignment: CDR1 SGHNT and CDR2 YYREEE (reference sequence). This CDR3 has 13 amino acids. V gave up 2 bases and J gave up 7 bases, with 9 bases separating them. The CDR3 DNA reads TGTGCCAGCAGCTTCCGCTTAGGCGGGGAGCTGTTTTTT. Its protein is CASSFRLGGELFF.

The chain links TRBV2 to TRBJ1-2; the match to TRBD1 covers 7 bases. CDR1 and CDR2 from the germline V gene are SNHLY and FYNNEI. The ends lost 8 bases at V and 0 bases at J; junction bases unmatched: 9. This CDR3 comprises 15 residues. The CDR3 spells CASVRDSVTNYGYTF. CDR3 DNA: TGTGCCAGCGTCCGGGACAGCGTAACTAACTATGGCTACACCTTC.

CDR3 nucleotides: TGTGCCAGCAGTGGACGGACTATATTAGGCTCCGAGCAGTACTTC. Its protein product is CASSGRTILGSEQYF. The chain employs TRBV6-1 and TRBJ2-7; tentatively, D is TRBD2 (6 bases). The CDR3 length is 15 residues. CDR1 is MNHNS, CDR2 SASEGT, per germline. V was trimmed by 4 bases and J by 6 bases, leaving 19 bases between them.

The chain joins TRBV28 to TRBJ2-5; 7 bases match TRBD2. The CDR3 spans 16 residues. After removal of 3 bases from V and 7 bases from J, the junction contained 14 bases not matched to a gene. Germline V CDR1 and CDR2: MDHEN, SYDVKM. The CDR3 sequence: CASSFLSTSSPGTQYF. CDR3 in DNA: TGTGCCAGCAGTTTCTTATCGACTAGCAGCCCGGGGACCCAGTACTTC.

This chain uses TRBV19 with TRBJ2-7; 12 bases are shared with TRBD2. Per germline, CDR1 LNHDA and CDR2 SQIVND (reference sequence). The trim removed 5 bases at V and 3 bases at J, leaving 11 bases unmatched. The CDR3 runs 17 residues. The DNA of the CDR3 is TGTGCCAGTAGTGTCCACCCCGGACTAGCGGGACGCTACGAGCAGTACTTC. This gives the protein CASSVHPGLAGRYEQYF.

This chain connects TRBV5-4 to TRBJ2-1; the D gene is possibly TRBD1 (5 bases). CDR1 is SGHNT and CDR2 is YYREEE in the germline V gene (reference sequence). Trimming removed 1 base from V and 2 bases from J, with 16 bases in between. The CDR3 runs to 17 residues. The CDR3 bases are TGTGCCAGCAGCTTGTATGCAGGGTACCAAGCCTACAATGAGCAGTTCTTC. It specifies CASSLYAGYQAYNEQFF.

The rearrangement uses TRBV7-8 and TRBJ2-7, with TRBD2 matching over 16 bases. Germline values: CDR1 SGHVS, CDR2 FQNEAQ. CDR3 length equals 18 residues. Trimming took 5 bases from V and 6 from J; bases not matched to a gene: 13. CDR3 sequence: CASSRGTSGRAYGGEQYF. The CDR3 DNA is TGTGCCAGCAGCCGGGGGACTAGCGGGAGGGCCTATGGAGGCGAGCAGTACTTC.

This sequence joins TRBV4-1 and TRBJ2-7; D possibly corresponds to TRBD2 (5 bases). The germline gives CDR1 MGHRA, CDR2 YSYEKL. V dropped 1 base and J dropped 4 bases, with 8 bases sitting between them. The CDR3 loop spans 13 amino acids. The CDR3 spells CASSQGGVYEQYF. In DNA form, the CDR3 reads TGCGCCAGCAGCCAAGGGGGAGTTTACGAGCAGTACTTC.

The chain has TRBV6-5 and TRBJ1-1, with D tentatively TRBD1 (5 bases). Trimming cost V 0 bases and J 4 bases, with 6 bases left between them. Germline values: CDR1 MNHEY, CDR2 SVGAGI. The CDR3 sequence is 13 residues long. DNA of the CDR3: TGTGCCAGCAGTTACTCGGGGCCCACTGAAGCTTTCTTT. Protein sequence: CASSYSGPTEAFF.

This clone was picked up one time. The V and J genes are TRBV5-5 and TRBJ2-3; D is unresolved. CDR3 length: 15 residues. Between the trimmed V and J ends, which lost 5 bases and 0 bases, there was a span of 13 bases. CDR1 is SGHKS and CDR2 is YYEKEE in the germline V gene (reference sequence). The CDR3 sequence: CASRLRHTSTDTQYF. The CDR3 nucleotides are TGTGCCAGCAGACTCAGACACACTAGCACAGATACGCAGTATTTT.

This sequence joins TRBV5-1 and TRBJ1-2, with 8 positions matching TRBD1. V lost 5 bases, J lost 4 bases, and 4 bases stayed unmatched. CDR3 length: 13 amino acids. CDR1 and CDR2 (germline): SGHRS, YFSETQ. The CDR3 DNA sequence: TGCGCCAGCAGTCAGGGACAGGTCTATGGCTACACCTTC. The encoded protein is CASSQGQVYGYTF.